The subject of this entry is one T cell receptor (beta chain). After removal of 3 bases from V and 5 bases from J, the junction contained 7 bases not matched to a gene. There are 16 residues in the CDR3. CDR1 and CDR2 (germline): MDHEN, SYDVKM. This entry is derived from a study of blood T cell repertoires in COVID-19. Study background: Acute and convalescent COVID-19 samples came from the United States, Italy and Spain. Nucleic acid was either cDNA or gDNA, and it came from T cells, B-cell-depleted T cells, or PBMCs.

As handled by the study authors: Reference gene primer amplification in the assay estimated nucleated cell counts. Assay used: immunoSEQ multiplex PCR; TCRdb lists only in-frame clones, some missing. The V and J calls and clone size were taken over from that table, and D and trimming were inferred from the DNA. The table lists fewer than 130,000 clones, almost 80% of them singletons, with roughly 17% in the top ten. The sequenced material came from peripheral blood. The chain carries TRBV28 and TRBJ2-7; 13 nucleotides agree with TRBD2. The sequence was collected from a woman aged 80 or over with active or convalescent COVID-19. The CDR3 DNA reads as TGTGCCAGCAGTTTGCCCGGACTAGCGGGAGCTAACGAGCAGTACTTC. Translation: CASSLPGLAGANEQYF.